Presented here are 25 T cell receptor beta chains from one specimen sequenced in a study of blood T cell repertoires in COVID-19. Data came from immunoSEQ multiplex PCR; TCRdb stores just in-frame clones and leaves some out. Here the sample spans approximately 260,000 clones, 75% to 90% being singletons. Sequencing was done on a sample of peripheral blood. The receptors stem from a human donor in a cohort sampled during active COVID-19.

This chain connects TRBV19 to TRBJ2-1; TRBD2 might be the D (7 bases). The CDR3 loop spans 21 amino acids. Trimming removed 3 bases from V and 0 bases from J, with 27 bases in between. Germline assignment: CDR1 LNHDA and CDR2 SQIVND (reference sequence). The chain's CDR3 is CASSILGGRGGPSSSYNEQFF. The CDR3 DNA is TGTGCCAGTAGTATTTTGGGTGGTCGCGGGGGCCCCTCTAGCTCCTACAATGAGCAGTTCTTC.

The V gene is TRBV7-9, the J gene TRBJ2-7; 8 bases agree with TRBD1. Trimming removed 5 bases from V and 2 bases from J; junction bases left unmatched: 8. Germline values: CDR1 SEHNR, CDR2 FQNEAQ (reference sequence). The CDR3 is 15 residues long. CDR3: CASSASGGSTYEQYF. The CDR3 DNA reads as TGTGCCAGCAGCGCCTCAGGGGGCAGTACCTACGAGCAGTACTTC.

For the CDR3, the DNA is TGTGCCAGCAGCCCGCGGGGGGGCTCCTACAATGAGCAGTTCTTC. It translates to CASSPRGGSYNEQFF. The gene calls are TRBV5-4 and TRBJ2-1, with 9 bases lining up with TRBD2. Germline V gene lookup returns CDR1 SGHNT and CDR2 YYREEE (reference sequence). The CDR3 consists of 15 residues. J was trimmed by 0 bases and V by 4 bases; bases with no gene match: 2.

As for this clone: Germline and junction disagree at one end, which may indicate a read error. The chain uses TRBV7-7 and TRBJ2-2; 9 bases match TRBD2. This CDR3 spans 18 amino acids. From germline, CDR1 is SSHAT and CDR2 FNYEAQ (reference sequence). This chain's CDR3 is CASSLEGRLAANTGELFF. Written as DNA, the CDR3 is TGTGCTAGCAGCTTAGAGGGCCGACTAGCGGCGAACACCGGGGAGCTGTTTTTT.

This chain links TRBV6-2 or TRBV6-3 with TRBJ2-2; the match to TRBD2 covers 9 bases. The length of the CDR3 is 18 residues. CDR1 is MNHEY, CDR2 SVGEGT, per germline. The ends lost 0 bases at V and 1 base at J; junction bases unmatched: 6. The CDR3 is CASSYSRASGVNTGELFF. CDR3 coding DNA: TGTGCCAGCAGTTACTCGAGGGCTAGCGGGGTGAACACCGGGGAGCTGTTTTTT.

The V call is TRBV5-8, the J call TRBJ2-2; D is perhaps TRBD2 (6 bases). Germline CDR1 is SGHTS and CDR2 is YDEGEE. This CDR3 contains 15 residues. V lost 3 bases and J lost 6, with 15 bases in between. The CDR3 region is CASSWFGSGAGELFF. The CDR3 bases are TGTGCCAGCAGCTGGTTCGGGAGTGGGGCCGGGGAGCTGTTTTTT.

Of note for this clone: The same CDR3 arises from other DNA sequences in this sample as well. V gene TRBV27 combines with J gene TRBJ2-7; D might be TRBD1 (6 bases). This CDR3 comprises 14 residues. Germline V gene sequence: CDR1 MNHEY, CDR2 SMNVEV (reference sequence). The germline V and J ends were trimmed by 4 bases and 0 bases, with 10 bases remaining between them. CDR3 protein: CASSSQGISYEQYF. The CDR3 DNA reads TGTGCCAGCAGTTCCCAGGGGATCTCCTACGAGCAGTACTTC.

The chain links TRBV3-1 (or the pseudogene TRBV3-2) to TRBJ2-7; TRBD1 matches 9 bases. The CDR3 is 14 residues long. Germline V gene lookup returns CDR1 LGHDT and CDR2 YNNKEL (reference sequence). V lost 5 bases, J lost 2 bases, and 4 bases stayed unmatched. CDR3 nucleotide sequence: TGTGCCAGCAGCTCAGGACAGGGGACCTACGAGCAGTACTTC. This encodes CASSSGQGTYEQYF.

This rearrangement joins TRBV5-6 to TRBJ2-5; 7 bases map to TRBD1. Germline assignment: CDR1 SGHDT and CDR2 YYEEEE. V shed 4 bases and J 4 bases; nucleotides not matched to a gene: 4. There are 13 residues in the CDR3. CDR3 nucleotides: TGTGCCAGCAGCCAGACAGGGTTAGAGACCCAGTACTTC. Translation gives CASSQTGLETQYF.

CDR3 in amino acids: CASSRVGRVYEQYF. CDR3 bases: TGTGCCAGCTCGCGAGTTGGGAGGGTCTACGAGCAGTACTTC. The chain has TRBV18 and TRBJ2-7; TRBD2 aligns across 7 bases. There are 14 residues in the CDR3. Germline CDR1 reads KGHSH; CDR2 reads LQKENI. V trimming: 6 bases; J trimming: 3 bases; junction bases outside the gene matches: 8.

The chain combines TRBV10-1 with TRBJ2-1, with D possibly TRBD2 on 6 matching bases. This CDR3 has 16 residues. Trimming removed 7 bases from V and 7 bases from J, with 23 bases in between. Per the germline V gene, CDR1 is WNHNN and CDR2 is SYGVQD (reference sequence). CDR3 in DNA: TGCGCCAGCACCACCCGGGCGGGGAGACCTCCTAATGAGCAGTTCTTC. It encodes CASTTRAGRPPNEQFF.

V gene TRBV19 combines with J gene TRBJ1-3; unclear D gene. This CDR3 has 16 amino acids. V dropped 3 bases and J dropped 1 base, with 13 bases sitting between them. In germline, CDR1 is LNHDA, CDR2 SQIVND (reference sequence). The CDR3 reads CASSIYRSPSGNTIYF. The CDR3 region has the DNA TGTGCCAGTAGTATCTACCGGTCGCCATCTGGAAACACCATATATTTT.

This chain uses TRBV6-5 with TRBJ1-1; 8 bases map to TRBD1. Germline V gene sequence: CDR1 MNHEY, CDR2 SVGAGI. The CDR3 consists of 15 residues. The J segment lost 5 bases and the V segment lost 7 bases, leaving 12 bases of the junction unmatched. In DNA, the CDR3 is TGTGCCAGCACCCTTCCGCCCAGGGGGCTGACTGAAGCTTTCTTT. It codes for CASTLPPRGLTEAFF.

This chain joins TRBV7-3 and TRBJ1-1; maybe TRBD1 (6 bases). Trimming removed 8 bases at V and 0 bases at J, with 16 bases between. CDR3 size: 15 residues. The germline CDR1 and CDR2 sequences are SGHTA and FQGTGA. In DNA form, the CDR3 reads TGTGCCAGCCAAATACAGGGCGCCCTGAACACTGAAGCTTTCTTT. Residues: CASQIQGALNTEAFF.

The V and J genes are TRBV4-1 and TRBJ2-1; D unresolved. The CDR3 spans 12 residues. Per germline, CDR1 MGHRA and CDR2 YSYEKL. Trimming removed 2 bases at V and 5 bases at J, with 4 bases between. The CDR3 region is CASSQPNNEQFF. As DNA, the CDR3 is TGCGCCAGCAGCCAACCAAACAATGAGCAGTTCTTC.

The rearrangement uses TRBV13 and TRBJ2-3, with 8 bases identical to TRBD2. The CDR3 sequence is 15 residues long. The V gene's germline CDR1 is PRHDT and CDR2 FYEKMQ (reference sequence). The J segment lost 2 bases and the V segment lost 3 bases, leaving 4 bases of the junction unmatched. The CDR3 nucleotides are TGTGCCAGCAGCTTTAGCGGGACCGACACAGATACGCAGTATTTT. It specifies CASSFSGTDTDTQYF. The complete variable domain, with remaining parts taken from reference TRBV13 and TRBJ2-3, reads AAGVIQSPRHLIKEKRETATLKCYPIPRHDTVYWYQQGPGQDPQFLISFYEKMQSDKGSIPDRFSAQQFSDYHSELNMSSLELGDSALYFCASSFSGTDTDTQYFGPGTRLTVL.

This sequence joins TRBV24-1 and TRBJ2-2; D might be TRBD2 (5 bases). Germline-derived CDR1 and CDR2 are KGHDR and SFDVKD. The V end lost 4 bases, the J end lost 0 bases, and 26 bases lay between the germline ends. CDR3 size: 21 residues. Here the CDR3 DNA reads TGTGCCACCAGTGACCTACGTCGGGGAAACGGCCGAAACGCGAACACCGGGGAGCTGTTTTTT. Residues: CATSDLRRGNGRNANTGELFF.

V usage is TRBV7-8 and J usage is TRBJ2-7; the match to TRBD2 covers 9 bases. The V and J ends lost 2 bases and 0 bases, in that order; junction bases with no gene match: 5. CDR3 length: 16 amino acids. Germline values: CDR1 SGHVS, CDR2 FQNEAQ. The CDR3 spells CASSLRASGVSYEQYF. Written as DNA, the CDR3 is TGTGCCAGCAGCTTACGGGCTAGCGGGGTCTCCTACGAGCAGTACTTC.

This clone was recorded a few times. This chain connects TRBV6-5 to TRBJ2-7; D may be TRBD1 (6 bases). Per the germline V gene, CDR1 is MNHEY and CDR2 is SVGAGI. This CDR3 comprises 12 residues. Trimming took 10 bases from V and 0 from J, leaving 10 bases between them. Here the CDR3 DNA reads TGTGCCACGGGGACATCCTCCTACGAGCAGTACTTC. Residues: CATGTSSYEQYF.

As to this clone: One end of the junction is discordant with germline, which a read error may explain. The CDR3 coding sequence is TGTGCTAGCAGCGTTGGACTAGCGGGCTACAATGAGCAGTTCTTC. Translating it yields CASSVGLAGYNEQFF. This chain uses TRBV7-7 with TRBJ2-1; TRBD2 matches at 11 bases. Germline-derived CDR1 and CDR2 are SSHAT and FNYEAQ (reference sequence). The CDR3 covers 15 residues.

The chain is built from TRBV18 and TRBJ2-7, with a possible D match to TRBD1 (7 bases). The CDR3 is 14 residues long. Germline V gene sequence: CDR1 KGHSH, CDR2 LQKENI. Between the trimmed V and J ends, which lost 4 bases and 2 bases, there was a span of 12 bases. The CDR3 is CASSRQGGPYEQYF. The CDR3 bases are TGTGCCAGCTCACGTCAGGGGGGCCCCTACGAGCAGTACTTC.

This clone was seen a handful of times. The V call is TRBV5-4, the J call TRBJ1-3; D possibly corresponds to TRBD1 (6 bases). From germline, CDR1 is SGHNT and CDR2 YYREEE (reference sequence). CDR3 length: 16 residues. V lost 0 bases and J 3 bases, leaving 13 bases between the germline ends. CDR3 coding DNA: TGTGCCAGCAGCTTGGGTCAGGGGCGATATGGAAACACCATATATTTT. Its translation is CASSLGQGRYGNTIYF.

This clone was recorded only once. CDR3 region: CAWIRGNTIYF. CDR3 nucleotide sequence: TGTGCCTGGATTCGGGGAAACACCATATATTTT. This rearrangement joins TRBV30 to TRBJ1-3; D is undetermined. V lost 4 bases and J lost 4, with 5 bases in between. The germline V gene encodes CDR1 GTSNPN and CDR2 SVGIG (reference sequence). This CDR3 is 11 amino acids long. Full variable domain (missing parts from reference TRBV30 and TRBJ1-3): SQTIHQWPATLVQPVGSPLSLECTVEGTSNPNLYWYRQAAGRGLQLLFYSVGIGQISSEVPQNLSASRPQDRQFILSSKKLLLSDSGFYLCAWIRGNTIYFGEGSWLTVV.

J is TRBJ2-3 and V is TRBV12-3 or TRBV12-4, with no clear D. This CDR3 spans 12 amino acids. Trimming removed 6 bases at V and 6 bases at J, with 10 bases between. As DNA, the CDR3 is TGTGCCAGCAGCCAAGTGCAGGATACGCAGTATTTT. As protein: CASSQVQDTQYF.

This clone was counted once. Written as DNA, the CDR3 is TGTGCCAGCAGTTTGGGACAGGGGGCCAAAAACATTCAGTACTTC. It codes for CASSLGQGAKNIQYF. This chain connects TRBV28 to TRBJ2-4; 10 nucleotides line up with TRBD1. The CDR3 is made up of 15 amino acids. Germline lookup yields CDR1 MDHEN and CDR2 SYDVKM. V trimming: 3 bases; J trimming: 1 base; junction bases outside the gene matches: 0. The full variable domain, in which reference TRBV28 and TRBJ2-4 provide the parts outside the CDR3, is DVKVTQSSRYLVKRTGEKVFLECVQDMDHENMFWYRQDPGLGLRLIYFSYDVKMKEKGDIPEGYSVSREKKERFSLILESASTNQTSMYLCASSLGQGAKNIQYFGAGTRLSVL.